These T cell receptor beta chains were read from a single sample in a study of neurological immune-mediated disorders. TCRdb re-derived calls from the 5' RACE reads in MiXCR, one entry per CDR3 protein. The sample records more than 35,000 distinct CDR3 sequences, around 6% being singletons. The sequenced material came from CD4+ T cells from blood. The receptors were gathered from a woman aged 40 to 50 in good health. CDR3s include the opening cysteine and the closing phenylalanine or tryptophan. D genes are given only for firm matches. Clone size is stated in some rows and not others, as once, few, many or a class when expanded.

CASSLVPSSYNSPLHF | TGTGCCAGCAGTTTGGTGCCGAGCTCCTATAATTCACCCCTCCACTTT | 16 | TRBV28 | - | TRBJ1-6 | once
CASRTSGGSYEQYF | TGTGCCAGCCGGACTAGCGGGGGGTCCTACGAGCAGTACTTC | 14 | TRBV28 | TRBD2 | TRBJ2-7 | -
CASSLGLAGADTQYF | TGTGCCAGCAGCTTGGGGCTAGCGGGAGCAGATACGCAGTATTTT | 15 | TRBV5-6 | TRBD2 | TRBJ2-3 | many
CAISDLGGAYEQYF | TGTGCCATCAGTGACCTGGGCGGGGCCTACGAGCAGTACTTC | 14 | TRBV10-3 | - | TRBJ2-7 | many
CASSYGGKGMNTEAFF | TGTGCCAGCAGTTACGGGGGGAAAGGAATGAACACTGAAGCTTTCTTT | 16 | TRBV6-5 | - | TRBJ1-1 | many
CATSRDPQGDQPQHF | TGTGCCACCAGCAGAGATCCGCAGGGGGATCAGCCCCAGCATTTT | 15 | TRBV15 | TRBD1 | TRBJ1-5 | many
CASSRGTGLNTEAFF | TGTGCCAGCAGCCGGGGGACAGGGTTGAACACTGAAGCTTTCTTT | 15 | TRBV4-2 | TRBD1 | TRBJ1-1 | many
CANQGQGTDTQYF | TGTGCCAACCAAGGACAGGGCACAGATACGCAGTATTTT | 13 | TRBV10-3 | TRBD1 | TRBJ2-3 | many
CASSLAEGGGYNEQFF | TGCGCCAGCAGCTTGGCCGAGGGCGGGGGGTACAATGAGCAGTTCTTC | 16 | TRBV5-1 | TRBD2 | TRBJ2-1 | many
CASSTQRLAGHPQYF | TGCGCCAGCAGCACCCAACGACTAGCGGGACACCCCCAGTACTTC | 15 | TRBV5-1 | TRBD2 | TRBJ2-7 | many
CSVRSLGGPYNEQFF | TGCAGCGTGAGGAGTTTAGGTGGCCCCTACAATGAGCAGTTCTTC | 15 | TRBV29-1 | - | TRBJ2-1 | many
CASSLAVSGEQFF | TGCGCCAGCAGCTTGGCGGTTAGCGGTGAGCAGTTCTTC | 13 | TRBV5-1 | - | TRBJ2-1 | many
CASSFGTASGNTIYF | TGTGCCAGCAGTTTCGGGACGGCCAGTGGAAACACCATATATTTT | 15 | TRBV12-3/TRBV12-4 | - | TRBJ1-3 | many
CASSGSVQETQYF | TGTGCCAGCAGCGGGAGTGTCCAAGAGACCCAGTACTTC | 13 | TRBV7-2 | - | TRBJ2-5 | many
CASSADRGNPYNEQFF | TGCGCCAGCAGCGCCGACAGGGGTAACCCCTACAATGAGCAGTTCTTC | 16 | TRBV5-1 | TRBD1 | TRBJ2-1 | many
CASSLDSGINQPQHF | TGTGCCAGCAGCTTGGACTCTGGAATCAATCAGCCCCAGCATTTT | 15 | TRBV5-5 | - | TRBJ1-5 | many
CASSRTLAGGRYEQYF | TGTGCCAGCAGTAGAACTTTAGCGGGAGGCCGCTACGAGCAGTACTTC | 16 | TRBV27 | TRBD2 | TRBJ2-7 | many
CASSLGGGYYEQYF | TGTGCCAGCAGCTTAGGGGGGGGGTATTACGAGCAGTACTTC | 14 | TRBV7-3 | TRBD2 | TRBJ2-7 | many
CSAEDRVSGYTF | TGCAGCGCAGAGGACAGGGTTAGTGGCTACACCTTC | 12 | TRBV29-1 | TRBD1 | TRBJ1-2 | many
CASSLDVSGRFNEQFF | TGCGCCAGCAGCTTGGATGTTAGCGGGAGGTTCAATGAGCAGTTCTTC | 16 | TRBV5-1 | TRBD2 | TRBJ2-1 | many
CSVGGQGSQPQHF | TGCAGCGTTGGGGGACAGGGGAGTCAGCCCCAGCATTTT | 13 | TRBV29-1 | TRBD1 | TRBJ1-5 | medium-sized
CASSYHPTGGGYTF | TGTGCCAGCAGTTACCACCCCACAGGAGGAGGCTACACCTTC | 14 | TRBV6-5 | - | TRBJ1-2 | many
CASKLAGGGPYEQYF | TGTGCCAGCAAATTGGCGGGGGGGGGTCCCTACGAGCAGTACTTC | 15 | TRBV12-3/TRBV12-4 | TRBD2 | TRBJ2-7 | many
CASSYQPYSPLHF | TGTGCCAGCAGTTATCAGCCGTACTCACCCCTCCACTTT | 13 | TRBV6-2/TRBV6-3 | - | TRBJ1-6 | many
CASTPAGRLETQYF | TGTGCCAGCACCCCAGCGGGGAGATTGGAGACCCAGTACTTC | 14 | TRBV28 | TRBD2 | TRBJ2-5 | many
CASSPEASGSPNEQFF | TGCGCCAGCAGCCCGGAGGCTAGCGGGAGCCCCAATGAGCAGTTCTTC | 16 | TRBV5-1 | TRBD2 | TRBJ2-1 | -
CSVRQLSQYGYTF | TGCAGCGTTAGACAGTTGAGTCAATATGGCTACACCTTC | 13 | TRBV29-1 | - | TRBJ1-2 | many
CASSPGTGGNIQYF | TGCGCCAGCAGTCCTGGGACGGGCGGAAACATTCAGTACTTC | 14 | TRBV5-1 | - | TRBJ2-4 | many
CASSLGQGADYEQYF | TGCGCCAGCAGCTTGGGACAGGGGGCGGACTACGAGCAGTACTTC | 15 | TRBV5-1 | TRBD1 | TRBJ2-7 | many
CASSRPVEKLFF | TGTGCCAGCAGCCGACCCGTAGAAAAACTGTTTTTT | 12 | TRBV2 | - | TRBJ1-4 | many
CASSSRLAGDLGEQFF | TGTGCCAGCAGCAGCCGACTAGCGGGAGATTTGGGTGAGCAGTTCTTC | 16 | TRBV11-2 | TRBD2 | TRBJ2-1 | -
CASRIDSAVYGYTF | TGTGCCAGCAGGATTGACAGCGCCGTCTATGGCTACACCTTC | 14 | TRBV6-6 | - | TRBJ1-2 | many
CASSSQTSGLVYEQYF | TGTGCCAGCAGCTCCCAAACCTCAGGGCTTGTCTACGAGCAGTACTTC | 16 | TRBV11-2 | - | TRBJ2-7 | many
CASSFAGNTIYF | TGTGCCAGCAGTTTTGCTGGAAACACCATATATTTT | 12 | TRBV12-3/TRBV12-4 | - | TRBJ1-3 | many
CASSSDRNTEAFF | TGTGCCAGCAGCTCAGACAGGAACACTGAAGCTTTCTTT | 13 | TRBV7-2 | - | TRBJ1-1 | many